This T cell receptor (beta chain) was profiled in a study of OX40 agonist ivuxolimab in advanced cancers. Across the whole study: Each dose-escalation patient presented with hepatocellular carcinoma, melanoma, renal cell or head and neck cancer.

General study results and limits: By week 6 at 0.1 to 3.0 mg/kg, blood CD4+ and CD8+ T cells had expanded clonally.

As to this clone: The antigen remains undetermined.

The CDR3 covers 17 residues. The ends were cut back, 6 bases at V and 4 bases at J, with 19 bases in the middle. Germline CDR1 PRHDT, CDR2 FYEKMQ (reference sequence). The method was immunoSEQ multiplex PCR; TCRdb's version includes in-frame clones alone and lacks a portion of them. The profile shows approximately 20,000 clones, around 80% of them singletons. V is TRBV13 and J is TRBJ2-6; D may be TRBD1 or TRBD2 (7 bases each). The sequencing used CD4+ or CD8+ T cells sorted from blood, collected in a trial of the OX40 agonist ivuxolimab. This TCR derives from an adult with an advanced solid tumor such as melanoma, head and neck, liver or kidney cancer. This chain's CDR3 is CASRTTGEGAGANVLTF. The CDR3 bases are TGTGCCAGCAGGACTACAGGGGAGGGAGCGGGGGCCAACGTCCTGACTTTC.